This is a list of T cell receptor beta chains from one sample in a study of T cell responses to AZD1222 COVID-19 vaccine. Measured with immunoSEQ multiplex PCR; TCRdb has only the in-frame clones, and not every one. The sample records 100,000 to 150,000 clones, 90% being singletons. Sample: peripheral blood, taken on day 0 of MenACWY control vaccination. The receptors here all came from an adult in good health. Both conserved end residues are part of each CDR3. Each record gives: J gene, D gene, V gene, CDR3 length, clone size, CDR3 protein, CDR3 DNA. D genes are given only for firm matches. Clone size, where shown, is once, few, many, or a class for clones that have expanded.

TRBJ2-1,TRBD2,TRBV9,15,-,CASSVGTSGDNEQFF,TGTGCCAGCAGCGTAGGGACTAGCGGTGACAATGAGCAGTTCTTC
TRBJ1-1,-,TRBV19,16,-,CASSIYRKGPNTEAFF,TGTGCCAGTAGTATATACCGCAAGGGCCCGAACACTGAAGCTTTCTTT
TRBJ1-1,-,TRBV7-8,14,-,CASSLRWEDTEAFF,TGTGCCAGCAGCCTCCGTTGGGAGGACACTGAAGCTTTCTTT
TRBJ1-2,TRBD1,TRBV27,14,once,CASSPGQGPYGYTF,TGTGCCAGCAGTCCCGGACAGGGGCCCTATGGCTACACCTTC
TRBJ2-3,TRBD2,TRBV6-2/TRBV6-3,16,-,CASSYRLAGEVDTQYF,TGTGCCAGCAGTTACCGACTAGCGGGAGAGGTAGATACGCAGTATTTT
TRBJ1-6,-,TRBV5-4,15,-,CASSLAGQRGSPLHF,TGTGCCAGCAGCTTGGCCGGACAGAGGGGATCACCCCTCCACTTT
TRBJ2-1,TRBD2,TRBV9,17,-,CASSVGISGSGGNEQFF,TGTGCCAGCAGCGTAGGAATTAGCGGGAGTGGCGGCAATGAGCAGTTCTTC
TRBJ2-7,TRBD1,TRBV19,15,-,CASSASTGGPYEQYF,TGTGCCAGTAGTGCCTCGACAGGGGGCCCCTACGAGCAGTACTTC
TRBJ1-2,TRBD1,TRBV6-2/TRBV6-3,14,-,CASSPDRGLGGYTF,TGTGCCAGCAGCCCGGACAGGGGGCTCGGTGGCTACACCTTC
TRBJ2-7,TRBD2,TRBV7-9,16,few,CASSLNPAGPSYEQYF,TGTGCCAGCAGCTTAAACCCAGCGGGGCCTTCCTACGAGCAGTACTTC
TRBJ1-1,-,TRBV6-5,13,-,CASSYGETLKAFF,TGTGCCAGCAGTTACGGTGAGACTCTCAAAGCTTTCTTT
TRBJ2-5,TRBD2,TRBV15,15,-,CATSRAGGPQETQYF,TGTGCCACCAGCAGAGCGGGAGGGCCACAAGAGACCCAGTACTTC
TRBJ2-7,TRBD1,TRBV29-1,12,-,CSVMDRIYEQYF,TGCAGCGTCATGGACAGGATCTACGAGCAGTACTTC
TRBJ1-4,TRBD1,TRBV7-2,15,-,CASSFGTGAGEKLFF,TGTGCCAGCAGCTTTGGGACAGGGGCGGGTGAAAAACTGTTTTTT
TRBJ2-7,-,TRBV5-1,14,-,CASSLGQGSYEQYF,TGCGCCAGCAGCTTGGGGCAGGGAAGCTACGAGCAGTACTTC
TRBJ1-1,TRBD1,TRBV5-4,15,-,CATKDRGMGNTEAFF,TGTGCCACCAAAGACAGGGGTATGGGGAACACTGAAGCTTTCTTT
TRBJ1-6,-,TRBV5-1,14,-,CASSFAEVNSPLHF,TGCGCCAGCAGCTTCGCGGAGGTGAATTCACCCCTCCACTTT
TRBJ1-2,-,TRBV7-3,13,-,CASSLTSEVGYTF,TGTGCCAGCAGCTTAACGTCAGAAGTCGGCTACACCTTC
TRBJ1-2,TRBD1,TRBV11-2,16,-,CASSSPTGVRNYGYTF,TGTGCCAGCAGCTCCCCTACAGGGGTGCGGAACTATGGCTACACCTTC
TRBJ2-3,TRBD1,TRBV7-9,15,-,CASSLGDRLTDTQYF,TGTGCCAGCAGCTTAGGGGACAGGCTCACAGATACGCAGTATTTT
TRBJ2-2,-,TRBV11-2,12,once,CASILYTGELFF,TGTGCCAGCATCCTTTACACCGGGGAGCTGTTTTTT
TRBJ2-1,-,TRBV19,14,once,CASSIGGTVNEQFF,TGTGCCAGTAGTATAGGCGGGACTGTCAATGAGCAGTTCTTC
TRBJ1-2,TRBD1,TRBV6-4,14,-,CASSEGQGGYGYTF,TGTGCCAGCAGTGAGGGACAGGGAGGATATGGCTACACCTTC
TRBJ2-7,TRBD2,TRBV3-1/TRBV3-2,19,-,CASSQELTLLAGALYEQYF,TGTGCCAGCAGCCAAGAACTTACCCTACTAGCGGGAGCCCTCTACGAGCAGTACTTC
TRBJ1-1,-,TRBV2,17,few,CASSGPSGVRMNTEAFF,TGTGCCAGCAGTGGGCCTTCGGGAGTGAGGATGAACACTGAAGCTTTCTTT
TRBJ1-3,-,TRBV18,10,-,CASSGNTIYF,TGTGCCAGCTCGGGGAACACCATATATTTT
TRBJ1-5,-,TRBV28,12,few,CASSSGSQPQHF,TGTGCCAGCAGTTCCGGGTCTCAGCCCCAGCATTTT
TRBJ1-5,-,TRBV11-3,17,-,CASSKPKGGSGNQPQHF,TGTGCCAGCAGCAAACCAAAGGGGGGCTCGGGCAATCAGCCCCAGCATTTT
TRBJ1-2,-,TRBV19,11,-,CREGTGYGYTF,TGTCGGGAGGGGACGGGCTATGGCTACACCTTC
TRBJ1-1,TRBD1,TRBV6-5,15,-,CASSYGQGRRTEAFF,TGTGCCAGCAGTTACGGACAGGGGCGCAGGACTGAAGCTTTCTTT
TRBJ2-2,TRBD1,TRBV9,18,-,CASSVRPETGSNTGELFF,TGTGCCAGCAGCGTCCGCCCTGAGACAGGGTCGAACACCGGGGAGCTGTTTTTT
TRBJ1-5,-,TRBV7-8,15,-,CASTPEGGYNQPQHF,TGTGCCAGCACCCCCGAAGGCGGGTACAATCAGCCCCAGCATTTT
TRBJ2-7,-,TRBV28,15,once,CASSLRRKGSYEQYF,TGTGCCAGCAGTTTAAGACGGAAAGGGTCCTACGAGCAGTACTTC
TRBJ2-3,TRBD2,TRBV5-1,16,-,CASSLGLAGSTDTQYF,TGCGCCAGCAGCCTGGGACTAGCGGGGAGCACGGATACGCAGTATTTT
TRBJ1-2,-,TRBV28,13,-,CASRLNVNYGYTF,TGTGCCAGCAGGCTCAACGTAAACTATGGCTACACCTTC
TRBJ1-5,TRBD1,TRBV6-5,15,-,CASMLQTGTGQPQHF,TGTGCCAGCATGCTCCAGACAGGGACCGGTCAGCCCCAGCATTTT
TRBJ1-1,-,TRBV2,14,-,CASSRGQLNTEAFF,TGTGCCAGCAGTCGAGGGCAGCTAAACACTGAAGCTTTCTTT
TRBJ1-6,-,TRBV2,12,-,CASTRDESPLHF,TGTGCCAGCACGAGGGACGAATCACCCCTCCACTTT
TRBJ2-2,-,TRBV24-1,14,-,CATGDVYDTGELFF,TGTGCCACCGGGGACGTGTATGACACCGGGGAGCTGTTTTTT
TRBJ2-1,-,TRBV7-2,12,-,CASSFGFHEQFF,TGTGCCAGCAGCTTCGGATTCCATGAGCAGTTCTTC
TRBJ2-1,TRBD2,TRBV11-2,15,-,CASSLLAGSYNEQFF,TGTGCCAGCAGCCTACTAGCGGGAAGCTACAATGAGCAGTTCTTC
TRBJ1-2,TRBD1,TRBV27,12,-,CASWTGTGGYTF,TGTGCCAGCTGGACAGGGACGGGTGGCTACACCTTC
TRBJ1-6,TRBD1,TRBV28,18,-,CASSPGQGATLWNSPLHF,TGTGCCAGCAGCCCCGGACAGGGGGCAACCCTCTGGAATTCACCCCTCCACTTT
TRBJ2-1,TRBD2,TRBV28,18,-,CASSLYHSGTSGRNEQFF,TGTGCCAGCAGTTTGTATCACTCCGGGACTAGCGGGAGGAATGAGCAGTTCTTC
TRBJ2-1,TRBD2,TRBV19,17,-,CASSSSWSGSSYNEQFF,TGTGCCAGTAGTTCAAGCTGGAGCGGGAGCTCCTACAATGAGCAGTTCTTC
TRBJ1-1,-,TRBV5-5,15,-,CASRPQAIMNTEAFF,TGTGCCAGCAGACCTCAAGCGATCATGAACACTGAAGCTTTCTTT
TRBJ1-4,-,TRBV12-5,12,-,CASGPREYGLFF,TGTGCTAGTGGTCCCAGGGAATATGGACTGTTTTTT
TRBJ1-2,-,TRBV27,15,once,CASRLTWDGRDGYTF,TGTGCCAGCAGGTTGACGTGGGACGGGCGGGATGGCTACACCTTC